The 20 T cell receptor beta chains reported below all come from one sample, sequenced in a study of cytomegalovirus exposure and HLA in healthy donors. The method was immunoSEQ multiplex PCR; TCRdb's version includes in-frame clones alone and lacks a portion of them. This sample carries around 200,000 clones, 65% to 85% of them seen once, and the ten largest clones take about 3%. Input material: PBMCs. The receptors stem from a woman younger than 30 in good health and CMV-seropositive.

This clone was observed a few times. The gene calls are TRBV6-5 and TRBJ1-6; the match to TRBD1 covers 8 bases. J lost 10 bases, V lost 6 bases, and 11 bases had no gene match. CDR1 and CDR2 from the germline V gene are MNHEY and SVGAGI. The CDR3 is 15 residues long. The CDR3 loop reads CASRPTGDVLSPLHF. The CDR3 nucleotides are TGTGCCAGCAGACCGACAGGGGACGTGTTGTCACCCCTCCACTTT.

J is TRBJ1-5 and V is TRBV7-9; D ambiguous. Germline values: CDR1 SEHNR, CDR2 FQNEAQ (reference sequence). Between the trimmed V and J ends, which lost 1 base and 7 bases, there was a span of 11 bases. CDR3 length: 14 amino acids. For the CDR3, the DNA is TGTGCCAGCAGCTTAGATGGGTCGAGGCAGCCCCAGCATTTT. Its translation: CASSLDGSRQPQHF. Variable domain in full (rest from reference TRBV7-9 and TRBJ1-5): DTGVSQNPRHKITKRGQNVTFRCDPISEHNRLYWYRQTLGQGPEFLTYFQNEAQLEKSRLLSDRFSAERPKGSFSTLEIQRTEQGDSAMYLCASSLDGSRQPQHFGDGTRLSIL.

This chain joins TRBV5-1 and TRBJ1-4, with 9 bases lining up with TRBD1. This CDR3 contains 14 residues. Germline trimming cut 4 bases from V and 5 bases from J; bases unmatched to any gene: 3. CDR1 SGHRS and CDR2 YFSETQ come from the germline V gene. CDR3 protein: CASSPDRGNEKLFF. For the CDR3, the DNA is TGCGCCAGCAGCCCAGACAGGGGGAATGAAAAACTGTTTTTT.

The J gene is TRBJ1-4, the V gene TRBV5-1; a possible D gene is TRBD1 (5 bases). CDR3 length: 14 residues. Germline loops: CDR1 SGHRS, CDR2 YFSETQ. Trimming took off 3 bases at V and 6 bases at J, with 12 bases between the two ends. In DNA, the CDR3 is TGCGCCAGCAGCTCCTCAGGGTACGATGAAAAACTGTTTTTT. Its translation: CASSSSGYDEKLFF.

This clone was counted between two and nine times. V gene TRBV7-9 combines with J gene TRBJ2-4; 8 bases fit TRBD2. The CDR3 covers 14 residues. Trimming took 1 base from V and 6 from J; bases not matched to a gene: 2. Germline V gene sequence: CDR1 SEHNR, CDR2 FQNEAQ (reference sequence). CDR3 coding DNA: TGTGCCAGCAGCTTAGTCGGGGGGGCAAACATTCAGTACTTC. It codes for CASSLVGGANIQYF. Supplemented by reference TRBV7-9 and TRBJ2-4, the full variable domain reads DTGVSQNPRHKITKRGQNVTFRCDPISEHNRLYWYRQTLGQGPEFLTYFQNEAQLEKSRLLSDRFSAERPKGSFSTLEIQRTEQGDSAMYLCASSLVGGANIQYFGAGTRLSVL.

Here the CDR3 reads CATSRGGQGDNEQFF. DNA for the CDR3: TGTGCCACCAGCAGAGGGGGACAGGGGGACAATGAGCAGTTCTTC. The V gene is TRBV15, the J gene TRBJ2-1, with 11 bases lining up with TRBD1. This CDR3 contains 15 residues. Germline CDR1 LNHNV, CDR2 YYDKDF (reference sequence). V shed 1 base and J 5 bases; nucleotides not matched to a gene: 1. The full variable domain, completed using reference TRBV15 and TRBJ2-1, is DAMVIQNPRYQVTQFGKPVTLSCSQTLNHNVMYWYQQKSSQAPKLLFHYYDKDFNNEADTPDNFQSRRPNTSFCFLDIRSPGLGDTAMYLCATSRGGQGDNEQFFGPGTRLTVL.

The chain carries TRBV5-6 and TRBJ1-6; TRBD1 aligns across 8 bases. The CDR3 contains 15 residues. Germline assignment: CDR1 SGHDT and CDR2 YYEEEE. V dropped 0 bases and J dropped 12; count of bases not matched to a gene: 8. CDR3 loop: CASSLASGQGGPLHF. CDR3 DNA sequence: TGTGCCAGCAGCTTGGCGTCAGGACAGGGAGGACCCCTCCACTTT. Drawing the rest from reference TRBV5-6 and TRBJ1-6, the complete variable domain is DAGVTQSPTHLIKTRGQQVTLRCSPKSGHDTVSWYQQALGQGPQFIFQYYEEEERQRGNFPDRFSGHQFPNYSSELNVNALLLGDSALYLCASSLASGQGGPLHFGNGTRLTVT.

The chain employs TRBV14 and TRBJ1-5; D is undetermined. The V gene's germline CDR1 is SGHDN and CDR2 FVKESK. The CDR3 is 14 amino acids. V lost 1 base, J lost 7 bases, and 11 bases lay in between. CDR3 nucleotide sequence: TGTGCCAGCAGCCAAGGGTCAGGTAACCAGCCCCAGCATTTT. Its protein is CASSQGSGNQPQHF.

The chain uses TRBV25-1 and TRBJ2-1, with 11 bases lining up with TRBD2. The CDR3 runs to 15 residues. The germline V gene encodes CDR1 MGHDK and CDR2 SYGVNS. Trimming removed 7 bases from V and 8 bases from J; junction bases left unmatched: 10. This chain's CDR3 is CASNSGGGSKDEQFF. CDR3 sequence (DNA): TGTGCCAGCAATAGCGGGGGGGGATCCAAGGATGAGCAGTTCTTC.

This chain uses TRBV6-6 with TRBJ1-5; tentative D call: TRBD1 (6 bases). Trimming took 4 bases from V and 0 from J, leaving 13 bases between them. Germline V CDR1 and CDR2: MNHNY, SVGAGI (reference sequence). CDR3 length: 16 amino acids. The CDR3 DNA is TGTGCCAGCAGTTTCCTTCAGGGGAATAGCAATCAGCCCCAGCATTTT. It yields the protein CASSFLQGNSNQPQHF.

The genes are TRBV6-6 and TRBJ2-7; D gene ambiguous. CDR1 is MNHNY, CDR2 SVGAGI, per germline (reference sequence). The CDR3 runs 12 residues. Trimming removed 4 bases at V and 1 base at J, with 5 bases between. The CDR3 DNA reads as TGTGCCAGCAGTTCCATTTCCTACGAGCAGTACTTC. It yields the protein CASSSISYEQYF.

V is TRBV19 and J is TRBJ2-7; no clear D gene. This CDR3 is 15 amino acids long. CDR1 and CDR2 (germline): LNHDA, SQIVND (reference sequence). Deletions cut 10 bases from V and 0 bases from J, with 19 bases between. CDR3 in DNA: TGTGCCACACCGATCCCGAATCGGAGCTCCTACGAGCAGTACTTC. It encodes CATPIPNRSSYEQYF.

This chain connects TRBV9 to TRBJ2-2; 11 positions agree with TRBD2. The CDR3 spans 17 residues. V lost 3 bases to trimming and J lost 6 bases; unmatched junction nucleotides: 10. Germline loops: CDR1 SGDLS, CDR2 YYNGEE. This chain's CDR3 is CASSGTSGGPNPGELFF. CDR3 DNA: TGTGCCAGCAGCGGCACTAGCGGGGGACCAAACCCCGGGGAGCTGTTTTTT.

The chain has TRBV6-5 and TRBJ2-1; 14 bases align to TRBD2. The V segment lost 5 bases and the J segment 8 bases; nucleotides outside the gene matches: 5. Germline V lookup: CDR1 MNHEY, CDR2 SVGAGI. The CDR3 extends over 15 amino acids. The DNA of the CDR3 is TGTGCCAGCAGTCCACCGGGACTAGCGGGGGATGAGCAGTTCTTC. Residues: CASSPPGLAGDEQFF.

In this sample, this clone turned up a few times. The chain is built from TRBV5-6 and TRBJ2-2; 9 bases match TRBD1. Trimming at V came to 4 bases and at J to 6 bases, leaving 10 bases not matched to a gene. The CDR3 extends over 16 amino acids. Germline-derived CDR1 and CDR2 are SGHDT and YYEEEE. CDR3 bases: TGTGCCAGCAGCCTACTTAACCGGGACAGGGCCGGGGAGCTGTTTTTT. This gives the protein CASSLLNRDRAGELFF.

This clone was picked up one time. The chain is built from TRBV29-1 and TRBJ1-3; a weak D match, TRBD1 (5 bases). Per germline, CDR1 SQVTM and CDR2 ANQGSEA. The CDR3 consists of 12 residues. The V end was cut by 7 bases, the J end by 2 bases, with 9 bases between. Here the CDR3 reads CSATGAGNTIYF. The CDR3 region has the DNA TGCAGCGCCACAGGAGCTGGAAACACCATATATTTT.

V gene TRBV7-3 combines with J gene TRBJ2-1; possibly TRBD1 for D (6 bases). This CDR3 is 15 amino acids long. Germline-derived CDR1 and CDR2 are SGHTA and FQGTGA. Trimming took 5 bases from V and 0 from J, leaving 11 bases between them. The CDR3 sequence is CASSIQGSSYNEQFF. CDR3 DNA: TGTGCCAGCAGCATCCAGGGGAGCTCCTACAATGAGCAGTTCTTC.

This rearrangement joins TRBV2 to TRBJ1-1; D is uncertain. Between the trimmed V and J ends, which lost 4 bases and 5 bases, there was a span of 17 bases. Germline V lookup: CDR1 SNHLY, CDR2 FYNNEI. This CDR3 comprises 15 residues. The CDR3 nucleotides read TGTGCCAGCAGTGGGGCAGGAATTGGGTTAACTGAAGCTTTCTTT. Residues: CASSGAGIGLTEAFF.

CDR3 in amino acids: CASSPRGENEKLFF. The CDR3 region has the DNA TGTGCCAGCAGCCCCAGGGGAGAGAATGAAAAACTGTTTTTT. The gene calls are TRBV28 and TRBJ1-4, with a possible D match to TRBD1 (6 bases). Germline loops: CDR1 MDHEN, CDR2 SYDVKM. CDR3 length: 14 residues. The V and J ends lost 6 bases and 5 bases respectively, with 13 bases between them.

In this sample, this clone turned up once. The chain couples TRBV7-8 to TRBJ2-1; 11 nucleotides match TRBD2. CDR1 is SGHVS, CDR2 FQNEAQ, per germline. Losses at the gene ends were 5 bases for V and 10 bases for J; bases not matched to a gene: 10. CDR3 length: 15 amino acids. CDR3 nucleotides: TGTGCCAGCAGCCAGAGGGCTAGCGGGGGGTGGGAGCAGTTCTTC. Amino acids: CASSQRASGGWEQFF.